The entry below gives a single T cell receptor beta chain sequence along with its context. Its target antigen remains unknown. No much larger clone is present one base from it, and per-base qualities are unavailable. This entry is derived from a study of shared clonotypes between healthy human individuals (dated by TCRdb to 2019 to 2021). With regard to the full study: The cohort included a few men and a couple of women between 18 and 49 years of age. For each donor, three plates each were used for CD4 naive and CD4 memory, two plates were used for CD8 naive, and one plate was used for CD8 memory. To increase sequencing depth and limit assay-specific biases, TCR repertoire library preparation and sequencing were carried out by different laboratories using diverse techniques. Each donor's leukapheresis produced roughly between about 0.8 and 8.9 billion PBMCs. Blood TCR repertoires of about five healthy adults were deeply sequenced to estimate repertoire size and the extent of clonotype sharing between individuals.

The CDR3 runs 11 amino acids, cysteine and phenylalanine included. Just the 33-base CDR3 DNA is kept, in frame starting at base 1. Deletion took 7 bases off V and 0 bases off J, with a span of 1 base between the germline ends. Reading the germline V gene gives CDR1 SGHRS and CDR2 YFSETQ. Study-level results and caveats: Incomplete sequencing was indicated by rarefaction of sorted-subset datasets, despite the large sequencing depth. Because the study included only a small number of donors, the genetic and exposure-history diversity represented was limited. Compared with non-shared clonotypes, the clonotypes found in all four sorted-subset donors had higher generation probabilities. When a few donors were compared, the shared fraction of clonotypes was 5% to 6.5% for naive CD4, 3.5% for naive CD8, 2.3% for memory CD4, and 0.3% to 0.5% for memory CD8. Sampling was restricted to blood, and TCR repertoires in tissues likely differ from the TCR repertoires found in blood. Based on pairwise subsampling, the degree of clonotype sharing among donors was expected to be affected by sequencing depth. Larger estimated clonotype richness was generally found for naive subsets than for memory subsets.

Donors were healthy HIV-negative adults with no recently reported acute infections or vaccinations. Every donor was a Caucasian adult residing in Nashville, Tennessee, USA. CD4+ T cells were enriched by magnetic negative selection; naive cells were then positively selected on CD45RA, and the negative fraction formed the memory subset. Blood was collected by leukapheresis, and PBMCs were isolated by Ficoll-Histopaque density gradient centrifugation and then cryopreserved in liquid nitrogen vapor phase. Analytical flow cytometry was used to check the purity and quantity of each magnetically sorted T cell population. From each sorted fraction, genomic DNA was isolated and quantified by UV absorbance on a Nanodrop 2000c. Using the deep immunoSEQ assay, TCR CDR3 regions were amplified from genomic DNA by multiplex PCR. Genomic DNA extracted from each cell subset was distributed evenly over all wells of several immunoSEQ 96-well plates, and each plate served as one replicate. For sorted subsets, each replicate PCR was loaded with 200 to 250 ng genomic DNA, equivalent to 25,000 to 35,000 T cell genomes. Purified libraries were measured with a Qubit 3.0 fluorometer, size-checked on a Bioanalyzer 2100, and measured again with the KAPA Library Quantification kit. A separate single-read 150-cycle Illumina NextSeq 550 flow cell was used to sequence each immunoSEQ 96-well plate. The original methods were these. Because the immunoSEQ output included only junctional sequences and no quality scores, the filtering could not be the same as the filtering used for full-length reads. To assign V/J genes and CDR3, sequences were annotated using PyIR, a Python wrapper for IgBLAST v1.9, with IMGT germline references. Reads were filtered out if the reads had weak V/J assignments (E-value above 1e-6), no CDR3, stop codons, out-of-frame junctions, or ambiguous translated residues. V3J clonotypes were defined as sequences sharing an identical inferred V gene, J gene, and CDR3 amino acid sequence. To compute the percentage overlap between repertoires, the number of shared unique clonotypes was divided by the size of the smaller repertoire. RTK rarefaction, the Chao1 estimator, and Recon v2.1 estimates of unobserved clonotypes were used to assess repertoire richness. OLGA was used to compute generation probabilities for all TCRbeta clonotypes that the gDNA method yielded from a handful of donors. The table was pulled from immuneACCESS by TCRdb, which kept in-frame rearrangements only. Such tables lose some clones; where checked, under half of the loss comes from unresolved V genes, and the rest has no known cause. For V, J and clone size, that table is used; D and trimming come from the DNA. This sample gives fewer than 3 million clones in total; approximately 90% of them show up just once. Approximately 0.41% of the sample is held by the ten biggest clonotypes.

The chain uses TRBV5-1 and TRBJ2-2, with the D gene too uncertain to name. The sample taken for sequencing was naive CD4+ T cells from PBMCs. This specimen's cell subset or site label, interpreted: CD45RA+ positively selected. This sequence was found in a man aged 18 to 30 in good health. Some clones in this sample may be carry-over from other donors' samples. The CDR3 region: CASANTGELFF. The DNA is TGCGCCAGCGCGAACACCGGGGAGCTGTTTTTT.